This entry lists 3 T cell receptor beta chains sequenced from one sample in a study of cytomegalovirus exposure and HLA in healthy donors. PCR involved 60 Vbeta and 13 Jbeta primers. Profiled with immunoSEQ multiplex PCR; TCRdb holds only in-frame clones, not every one. The repertoire holds about 170,000 clones, with 65% to 85% as singletons. Sequenced input: PBMCs. These receptor sequences come from a boy younger than 10 in good health and CMV-seronegative.

The V and J genes are TRBV28 and TRBJ1-5; 9 bases line up with TRBD1. V lost 2 bases and J lost 4; bases outside the gene matches: 6. The CDR3 consists of 16 residues. Per the germline V gene, CDR1 is MDHEN and CDR2 is SYDVKM. The CDR3 bases are TGTGCCAGCAGTTTAACGGGACAGGGAAGTAATCAGCCCCAGCATTTT. This gives the protein CASSLTGQGSNQPQHF.

The chain employs TRBV4-1 and TRBJ1-5, with a weak D call TRBD1 (6 bases). The CDR3 is 15 residues long. Germline loops: CDR1 MGHRA, CDR2 YSYEKL. Trimming removed 0 bases at V and 6 bases at J, with 12 bases between. The DNA of the CDR3 is TGCGCCAGCAGCCAAGATGGGACAAATCTTCAGCCCCAGCATTTT. Encoded protein: CASSQDGTNLQPQHF.

V is TRBV19 and J is TRBJ1-2; D might be TRBD1 (5 bases). CDR1 is LNHDA and CDR2 is SQIVND in the germline V gene (reference sequence). Trimming took 5 bases from V and 3 from J, leaving 13 bases between them. CDR3 length equals 14 residues. The CDR3 sequence is CASSSSTEYYGYTF. CDR3 in DNA: TGTGCCAGTAGTTCCTCGACAGAATACTATGGCTACACCTTC.